This T cell receptor beta chain was recorded in a study of metastatic and nonmetastatic thyroid tumors. Across the whole study: Comparison of repertoires was carried out across blood and tumor or nodule tissue from malignant and benign thyroid patients.

Original processing methods: The study's classifier, a distant-metastasis tool for papillary thyroid cancer, was built using CDR3 differences across clinicopathological groups. TCRdb re-called the PCR reads through MiXCR. Clone size and V and J calls follow TCRdb, not the original study. Of 21,000 or so clones detected, less than 20% appear once; the ten largest clones hold about 30%. The ends were cut back, 6 bases at V and 5 bases at J, with 16 bases in the middle. The germline CDR1 and CDR2 sequences are MGHRA and YSYEKL. The CDR3 spans 14 residues. Among the patients, none had received any treatment before thyroid surgery.

The clonotype was recovered from a female donor with papillary thyroid cancer or a benign thyroid nodule (not recorded which). Some clones in this sample may be carry-over from other donors' samples. Sequenced input: blood. The chain uses TRBV4-1 and TRBJ2-5; D is uncertain. CDR3 amino acids: CASRRSGGRETQYF. The CDR3 bases are TGCGCCAGCAGGAGGAGTGGTGGGCGGGAGACCCAGTACTTC.